The clone carrying this TCR beta chain was found a few times. Its antigen is undetermined. The sample is drawn from a study of vaccination effects on CD4 cells after COVID-19. Overall study: From a couple of convalescent patients, samples were taken 16 days and one week before vaccination.

In the ViraFEST assay, antigen-specific CD4+ clonotypes were identified by expansion after peptide-pool stimulation. Investigators separated out CD4+ T cells once approximately 9 days of culture had passed. The infection with SARS-CoV-2 (confirmed by PCR) occurred in this person between March and December 2020. On days 3 and 7, fresh IL-2 medium replaced half the medium. Data came from immunoSEQ multiplex PCR; TCRdb stores just in-frame clones and leaves some out. The sample holds 42,000 or so clones, around 80% seen once. V lost 3 bases and J lost 1, with 11 bases in between. The CDR3 has 14 amino acids. Germline CDR1 is SGDLS and CDR2 is YYNGEE.

This chain connects TRBV9 to TRBJ2-7, with a weak D call TRBD2 (6 bases). The material sequenced was CD4+ T cells from PBMCs cultured with a peptide pool, taken before COVID-19 vaccination. This TCR came from a human donor who had a prior SARS-CoV-2 infection. The CDR3 coding sequence is TGTGCCAGCAGCGCCGGGAGTTGGTCCTACGAGCAGTACTTC. Its protein product is CASSAGSWSYEQYF.